These T cell receptor beta chains were read from a single sample in a study of blood T cell repertoires in COVID-19. Repertoires were generated with immunoSEQ multiplex PCR, while TCRdb's copy carries only in-frame clones and drops some. The sample includes about 230,000 clones, 75% to 85% of them seen just once. Sample: peripheral blood. The source of these receptors is an elderly woman with COVID-19, enrolled during active disease. Each CDR3 is given with its conserved first and last residue. The order of the fields is J gene, clone size, D gene, V gene, CDR3 length, CDR3 DNA, CDR3 protein. D genes are given only for firm matches. Clone size appears in some rows only: once, few, many, or a class for an expanded clone.

J gene: TRBJ1-2
clone size: NA
D gene: NA
V gene: TRBV7-3
CDR3 length: 13
CDR3 DNA: TGTGCCAGCAGCTTACAACAGGGCGGCGGCTACACCTTC
CDR3 protein: CASSLQQGGGYTF

J gene: TRBJ2-1
clone size: NA
D gene: NA
V gene: TRBV5-4
CDR3 length: 16
CDR3 DNA: TGTGCCAGCAGCACCGGGACTTCCAGCTCCTACAATGAGCAGTTCTTC
CDR3 protein: CASSTGTSSSYNEQFF

J gene: TRBJ2-7
clone size: NA
D gene: TRBD1
V gene: TRBV28
CDR3 length: 15
CDR3 DNA: TGTGCCAGCAGGGCTCCGGACAGGGACGCCTACGAGCAGTACTTC
CDR3 protein: CASRAPDRDAYEQYF

J gene: TRBJ2-1
clone size: NA
D gene: TRBD1
V gene: TRBV30
CDR3 length: 13
CDR3 DNA: TGTGCCTGGGGGACAGGGATTAGGAATGAGCAGTTCTTC
CDR3 protein: CAWGTGIRNEQFF

J gene: TRBJ2-3
clone size: NA
D gene: NA
V gene: TRBV6-6
CDR3 length: 15
CDR3 DNA: TGTGCCAGCAGTTACTCGAGCACTACTGCAGATACGCAGTATTTT
CDR3 protein: CASSYSSTTADTQYF

J gene: TRBJ1-2
clone size: NA
D gene: TRBD1
V gene: TRBV5-4
CDR3 length: 14
CDR3 DNA: TGTGCCAGCAGCGGGGACAGGGGGGTCTATGGCTACACCTTC
CDR3 protein: CASSGDRGVYGYTF

J gene: TRBJ2-2
clone size: NA
D gene: TRBD2
V gene: TRBV6-5
CDR3 length: 14
CDR3 DNA: TGTGCCAGCAAGCGGGAGCTTTACACCGGGGAGCTGTTTTTT
CDR3 protein: CASKRELYTGELFF

J gene: TRBJ1-5
clone size: few
D gene: NA
V gene: TRBV6-6
CDR3 length: 15
CDR3 DNA: TGTGCCAGTTCGAATGCTGACAACCGAAATCAGCCCCAGCATTTT
CDR3 protein: CASSNADNRNQPQHF

J gene: TRBJ2-2
clone size: few
D gene: TRBD1
V gene: TRBV10-2
CDR3 length: 14
CDR3 DNA: TGCGCCAGCAGGGGGACAGCGGACACCGGGGAGCTGTTTTTT
CDR3 protein: CASRGTADTGELFF

J gene: TRBJ2-3
clone size: NA
D gene: TRBD1
V gene: TRBV13
CDR3 length: 17
CDR3 DNA: TGTGCCAGCAGACGACGGACAGGTTTGGCCGGCACAGATACGCAGTATTTT
CDR3 protein: CASRRRTGLAGTDTQYF

J gene: TRBJ1-2
clone size: NA
D gene: TRBD1
V gene: TRBV6-5
CDR3 length: 15
CDR3 DNA: TGTGCCAGCAGTTACTCACCGGGACAGATTTATGGCTACACCTTC
CDR3 protein: CASSYSPGQIYGYTF

J gene: TRBJ1-4
clone size: NA
D gene: NA
V gene: TRBV7-6
CDR3 length: 15
CDR3 DNA: TGTGCCAGCAGCTTAGCGCGGGGCTTAGGTGAAAAACTGTTTTTT
CDR3 protein: CASSLARGLGEKLFF

J gene: TRBJ2-1
clone size: NA
D gene: TRBD2
V gene: TRBV19
CDR3 length: 15
CDR3 DNA: TGTGCCAGTAGTAAACTAGCGGGGGGCCTCAATGAGCAGTTCTTC
CDR3 protein: CASSKLAGGLNEQFF

J gene: TRBJ1-1
clone size: NA
D gene: NA
V gene: TRBV27
CDR3 length: 16
CDR3 DNA: TGTGCCAGCAGCCTACAGGGACGAGGGAGACGCACTGAAGCTTTCTTT
CDR3 protein: CASSLQGRGRRTEAFF

J gene: TRBJ1-5
clone size: NA
D gene: TRBD1
V gene: TRBV6-1
CDR3 length: 17
CDR3 DNA: TGTGCCAGCAGTGACGTGACAGGACAGGGCATAAGTCAGCCCCAGCATTTT
CDR3 protein: CASSDVTGQGISQPQHF

J gene: TRBJ1-3
clone size: NA
D gene: NA
V gene: TRBV3-1/TRBV3-2
CDR3 length: 15
CDR3 DNA: TGTGCCAGCAGCCTTCGGGGGGCGGGTGGAAACACCATATATTTT
CDR3 protein: CASSLRGAGGNTIYF

J gene: TRBJ1-1
clone size: NA
D gene: NA
V gene: TRBV7-3
CDR3 length: 12
CDR3 DNA: TGTGCCAGCAGCCCCGGACAGAGGGCGGCTTTCTTT
CDR3 protein: CASSPGQRAAFF

J gene: TRBJ2-1
clone size: NA
D gene: TRBD2
V gene: TRBV25-1
CDR3 length: 14
CDR3 DNA: TGTGCCAGCAGTGACCCCGGGACTAGCAATGAGCAGTTCTTC
CDR3 protein: CASSDPGTSNEQFF

J gene: TRBJ2-1
clone size: NA
D gene: TRBD2
V gene: TRBV25-1
CDR3 length: 15
CDR3 DNA: TGTGCCAGCAGTGAAATAGGGAGCGGGGAGGGACGACAGTTCTTC
CDR3 protein: CASSEIGSGEGRQFF

J gene: TRBJ1-3
clone size: NA
D gene: NA
V gene: TRBV18
CDR3 length: 18
CDR3 DNA: TGTGCCAGCTCACCACAGGTTAGGCGGGGGCCGCCTGGAAACACCATATATTTT
CDR3 protein: CASSPQVRRGPPGNTIYF

J gene: TRBJ2-4
clone size: NA
D gene: NA
V gene: TRBV21-1
CDR3 length: 17
CDR3 DNA: TGTGCCAGCAGCACCGGGACAGCTCAACTAGCCAAAAACATTCAGTACTTC
CDR3 protein: CASSTGTAQLAKNIQYF

J gene: TRBJ2-3
clone size: NA
D gene: TRBD1
V gene: TRBV5-6
CDR3 length: 16
CDR3 DNA: TGTGCCAGCAGCTTGGGAGGACAGGGTAGAGCAGATACGCAGTATTTT
CDR3 protein: CASSLGGQGRADTQYF

J gene: TRBJ2-3
clone size: NA
D gene: NA
V gene: TRBV19
CDR3 length: 13
CDR3 DNA: TGTGCCACACAGGGTCGTCGCACAGATACGCAGTATTTT
CDR3 protein: CATQGRRTDTQYF

J gene: TRBJ1-5
clone size: NA
D gene: TRBD1
V gene: TRBV2
CDR3 length: 15
CDR3 DNA: TGTGCCAGCACCCCCGGACAGGGGGCTTTTCAGCCCCAGCATTTT
CDR3 protein: CASTPGQGAFQPQHF

J gene: TRBJ2-1
clone size: NA
D gene: TRBD2
V gene: TRBV7-2
CDR3 length: 15
CDR3 DNA: TGTGCCAGCAGCTCCACTAGCGGCCGGAACAATGAGCAGTTCTTC
CDR3 protein: CASSSTSGRNNEQFF

J gene: TRBJ2-2
clone size: NA
D gene: TRBD2
V gene: TRBV5-1
CDR3 length: 15
CDR3 DNA: TGCGCCAGCAGCCCACTAGCGGGAGACACCGGGGAGCTGTTTTTT
CDR3 protein: CASSPLAGDTGELFF

J gene: TRBJ1-2
clone size: NA
D gene: NA
V gene: TRBV2
CDR3 length: 13
CDR3 DNA: TGTGCCAGCAGTGAAGAATCGGGGGGCGGCTACACCTTC
CDR3 protein: CASSEESGGGYTF

J gene: TRBJ1-3
clone size: NA
D gene: NA
V gene: TRBV5-1
CDR3 length: 17
CDR3 DNA: TGCGCCAGCAGCGCGCGACCGGGACTCAGCTCTGGAAACACCATATATTTT
CDR3 protein: CASSARPGLSSGNTIYF

J gene: TRBJ1-6
clone size: NA
D gene: NA
V gene: TRBV10-1
CDR3 length: 18
CDR3 DNA: TGCGCCAGCACGGACTCGTCTCACCGCGGGGGGGTAGATTCACCCCTCCACTTT
CDR3 protein: CASTDSSHRGGVDSPLHF

J gene: TRBJ2-1
clone size: NA
D gene: TRBD1
V gene: TRBV29-1
CDR3 length: 11
CDR3 DNA: TGCAGCGCCGGACAGGACAATGAGCAGTTCTTC
CDR3 protein: CSAGQDNEQFF

J gene: TRBJ2-7
clone size: NA
D gene: TRBD1
V gene: TRBV27
CDR3 length: 17
CDR3 DNA: TGTGCCAGCAGTTTATTCAGTGGGGGACAGGTAACCTACGAGCAGTACTTC
CDR3 protein: CASSLFSGGQVTYEQYF

J gene: TRBJ2-3
clone size: NA
D gene: TRBD1
V gene: TRBV7-3
CDR3 length: 13
CDR3 DNA: TGTGCCAGCAGCTTAACGGGGACAGGCACGCAGTATTTT
CDR3 protein: CASSLTGTGTQYF

J gene: TRBJ1-5
clone size: NA
D gene: NA
V gene: TRBV5-6
CDR3 length: 12
CDR3 DNA: TGTGCCAGCAGTAAAGGGAGTCAGCCCCAGCATTTT
CDR3 protein: CASSKGSQPQHF

J gene: TRBJ1-1
clone size: NA
D gene: TRBD1
V gene: TRBV7-3
CDR3 length: 13
CDR3 DNA: TGTGCCAGCAGCCTCCAGGGGGGCACTGAAGCTTTCTTT
CDR3 protein: CASSLQGGTEAFF

J gene: TRBJ1-6
clone size: NA
D gene: TRBD1
V gene: TRBV9
CDR3 length: 15
CDR3 DNA: TGTGCCAGCAGCCTAACGGGACAGGGAACTTCACCCCTCCACTTT
CDR3 protein: CASSLTGQGTSPLHF